A selection of T cell receptor beta chains follows, all from one sample in a study of glioma-infiltrating T cells. TCRdb used MiXCR to reprocess the multiplex PCR reads, holding one entry per CDR3 protein. The table has some 180,000 distinct CDR3 sequences, 30% to 40% seen once. Material: glioma tissue, nonneoplastic brain tissue, or PBMCs (not recorded which). The receptors were gathered from a human donor with low-grade glioma or glioblastoma, undergoing nonglioma brain surgery, or in good health (not recorded which). Each CDR3 is given with its conserved first and last residue. D genes are given only for firm matches. Clone size is shown for a subset of rows, as once, few, many or a class of expanded clone.

V gene	D gene	clone size	J gene	CDR3 DNA	CDR3 protein
TRBV9	-	-	TRBJ1-5	TGTGCCAGCAGCGTAGATGTGGGAGTGCGCACAGATACGCAGCATTTT	CASSVDVGVRTDTQHF
TRBV19	-	many	TRBJ2-7	TGTGCCAGTAGTATGTTGGGACTCTCCTACGAGCAGTACTTC	CASSMLGLSYEQYF
TRBV29-1	-	-	TRBJ2-2	TGCAGCGTTGAAGCTCCGACCGGGGGCAGAGGGGAGCTGTTTTTT	CSVEAPTGGRGELFF
TRBV6-1	TRBD1	many	TRBJ2-5	TGTGCCAGCAGTACCGGGACAGAAGAGACCCAGTACTTC	CASSTGTEETQYF
TRBV7-2	TRBD1	-	TRBJ2-3	TGCGCCAGCAGTCGAGACAGGGCTGGCGCAGCTACGCAGTATTTT	CASSRDRAGAATQYF
TRBV27	-	-	TRBJ1-6	TGTGCTAGCAGTTGGGGAGATTCACACCTCCACTTT	CASSWGDSHLHF
TRBV6-2/TRBV6-3	-	many	TRBJ2-7	TGTGCCAGCAGTGACTCTTACGAGCAGTACTTC	CASSDSYEQYF
TRBV12-3/TRBV12-4	-	few	TRBJ2-7	TGTGCCAGCAGCTCTACGGCGCTCGTAAGGGCCTACGAGCAGTACTTC	CASSSTALVRAYEQYF
TRBV29-1	-	-	TRBJ1-2	TGCAGCGTTGAATCCTGGCACCTTTACACCTTC	CSVESWHLYTF
TRBV19	-	many	TRBJ2-5	TGTGCCAGTAGTAGCTCCCCGGTGGACGAGAACCAAGAGACCCAGTACTTC	CASSSSPVDENQETQYF
TRBV20-1	-	many	TRBJ2-1	TGCAGTGCTCGAGGGGTATTAGGCTCCTACAATGAGCAGTTCTTC	CSARGVLGSYNEQFF
TRBV5-6	-	-	TRBJ2-7	TGTGCCAGCAGCTACGAGGAGGGCTACGAGCAGTACTTC	CASSYEEGYEQYF
TRBV18	-	many	TRBJ1-1	TGTGCCAGCTCACTCCAGTGGAACACTGAAGCTTTCTTT	CASSLQWNTEAFF
TRBV6-2/TRBV6-3	TRBD2	many	TRBJ2-7	TGTGCCAGCAGTCCCAGGACTAGCGGGAGTAGATACGAGCAGTACTTC	CASSPRTSGSRYEQYF
TRBV7-9	-	many	TRBJ1-5	TGTGCCAGCAGCTCGACGACTGTGACAGGTGGCAATCAGCCCCAGCATTTT	CASSSTTVTGGNQPQHF
TRBV7-2	TRBD2	many	TRBJ2-7	TGTGCCAGCAGACAAACTAGCGGGGGCGAGCAGTACTTC	CASRQTSGGEQYF
TRBV27	-	-	TRBJ2-1	TGTGCCAGCATTTTGTTCCCGTTACGGAGCTCCTACAATGAGCAGTTCTTC	CASILFPLRSSYNEQFF
TRBV20-1	TRBD2	-	TRBJ2-3	TGCAGTGCTAGTGGGACTAGCGATCTCACAGATACGCAGTATTTT	CSASGTSDLTDTQYF
TRBV4-3	-	many	TRBJ1-6	TGCGCCAGCAGCCAAGATAAAGGTTTAGCCCTCCACTTT	CASSQDKGLALHF
TRBV6-1	-	-	TRBJ2-2	TGTGCCAGCAGATGCGGCAACACCGGGGAGCTGTTTTTT	CASRCGNTGELFF
TRBV6-6	-	many	TRBJ2-1	TGTGCCAGCAGTTACAGCAGGACGCAAGAGCAGTTCTTC	CASSYSRTQEQFF
TRBV28	-	many	TRBJ1-3	TGTGCCAGCAGTTTACCAGGCTACCGGGCTGGAAACACCATATATTTT	CASSLPGYRAGNTIYF
TRBV4-1	TRBD2	many	TRBJ2-1	TGCGCCAGCAGCCAGGTTAATAGCGGGATTTGGTTCTTC	CASSQVNSGIWFF
TRBV12-3/TRBV12-4	-	many	TRBJ2-7	TGTGCCAGCAGTCCGGACACCAACGAGCAGTACTTC	CASSPDTNEQYF
TRBV29-1	TRBD1	many	TRBJ1-1	TGCAGCGTGGGGACAGGGGGAGGCACTGAAGCTTTCTTT	CSVGTGGGTEAFF
TRBV7-2	-	-	TRBJ1-1	TGTGCCAGCAGCTCATGGGCCGGGCCTGAAGCTTTCTTT	CASSSWAGPEAFF
TRBV6-6	-	many	TRBJ1-5	TGTGCCAGCAGTTACGGCGGACGCGGAATTCGGCTTTGGTATAATAATCAGCCCCAGCATTTT	CASSYGGRGIRLWYNNQPQHF
TRBV13	-	many	TRBJ2-5	TGTGCCAGCAGAAGGGCAGAGACCCAGTACTTC	CASRRAETQYF
TRBV5-1	-	-	TRBJ2-4	TGCGCCAGCAGCTTGGAGTCAGGGACGGAAAACATTCAGTACTTC	CASSLESGTENIQYF
TRBV4-1	-	many	TRBJ1-6	TGCGCCAGCAGCCAAGATAACAGGCTCAATTCACCCCTCCACTTT	CASSQDNRLNSPLHF
TRBV20-1	-	-	TRBJ2-3	TGCAGTGCTAGAGGTCCGGGCGGAGGCACAGATACGCAGTATTTT	CSARGPGGGTDTQYF
TRBV7-2	TRBD2	many	TRBJ2-1	TGTGCCAGCAGACCGCCGGGACTAGCGCTTCATGAGCAGTTCTTC	CASRPPGLALHEQFF
TRBV19	-	few	TRBJ1-1	TGTGCCAGTAGTCCATCGGGGGCTTCGGGCACTGAAGCTTTCTTT	CASSPSGASGTEAFF
TRBV3-1	TRBD2	-	TRBJ2-2	TGTGCCAGCAGCCAAATAGCGGGAGTATCGAACACCGGGGAGCTGTTTTTT	CASSQIAGVSNTGELFF
TRBV3-1	-	many	TRBJ1-2	TGTGCCAGCAGCCAAGATCGGGACGGTCCTGGCTACACCTTC	CASSQDRDGPGYTF
TRBV30	-	once	TRBJ2-3	TGTGCCTCCCCAACGTGCCGGGGCCCAGATACGCAGTATTTT	CASPTCRGPDTQYF
TRBV15	TRBD2	many	TRBJ2-1	TGTGCCACCAGCAGAGATGGTAGCGGGAGCTACAATGAGCAGTTCTTC	CATSRDGSGSYNEQFF
TRBV19	-	-	TRBJ1-5	TGTGCCAGTGCCCGCTGGGGGATAGGAAGCAATCAGCCCCAGCATTTT	CASARWGIGSNQPQHF
TRBV28	-	many	TRBJ1-2	TGTGCCAGCAGTTTCAGTCAGCCTATATGGGGCTACACCTTC	CASSFSQPIWGYTF
TRBV10-3	TRBD2	few	TRBJ2-7	TGTGCCATCACCGGGACTAGCGGGTCTTACGAGCAGTACTTC	CAITGTSGSYEQYF
TRBV24-1	-	many	TRBJ2-5	TGTGCCACCAGCGACACCTACCAAGAGACCCAGTACTTC	CATSDTYQETQYF